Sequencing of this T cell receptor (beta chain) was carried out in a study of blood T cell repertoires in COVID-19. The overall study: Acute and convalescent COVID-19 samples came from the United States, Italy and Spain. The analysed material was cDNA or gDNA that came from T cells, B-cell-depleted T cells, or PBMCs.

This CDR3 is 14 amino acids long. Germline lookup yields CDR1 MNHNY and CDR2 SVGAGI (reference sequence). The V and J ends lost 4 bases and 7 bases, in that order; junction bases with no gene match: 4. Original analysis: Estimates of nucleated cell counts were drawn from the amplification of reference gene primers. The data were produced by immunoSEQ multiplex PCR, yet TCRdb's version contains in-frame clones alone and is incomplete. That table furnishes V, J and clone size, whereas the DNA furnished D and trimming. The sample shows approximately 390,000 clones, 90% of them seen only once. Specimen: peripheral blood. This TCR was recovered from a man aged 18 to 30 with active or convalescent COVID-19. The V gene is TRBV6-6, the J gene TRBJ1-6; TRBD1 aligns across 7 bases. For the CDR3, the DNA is TGTGCCAGCAGTTTCGGGACAGAAAATTCACCCCTCCACTTT. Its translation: CASSFGTENSPLHF.